The clone carrying this T cell receptor beta chain was picked up a small number of times. Using its own MiXCR run on the RT-PCR reads, TCRdb lists one record per CDR3 protein. The profile covers about 680,000 distinct CDR3 sequences, with over 12% appearing a single time and 3.6% taken by the ten largest. Trimming left V 0 bases short and J 3 bases short, with 6 bases between. The CDR3 loop spans 13 amino acids. Germline CDR1 SGHRS, CDR2 YFSETQ. The sample taken for sequencing was memory CD4+ T cells from blood. This clonotype was sampled from a female donor in good health, serving as a healthy control. The chain joins TRBV5-1 to TRBJ2-5; D is uncertain. CDR3 protein: CASSLGSKETQYF. CDR3 bases: TGCGCCAGCAGCTTGGGTTCGAAAGAGACCCAGTACTTC.